This TCR beta chain came from a study of read filtering for tumor transcriptome and immune sequencing. Every patient had bone marrow sampled while the disease was active. The junction had 7 bases not matched to a gene; V was cut back by 10 bases and J by 5 bases. Germline V gives CDR1 MNHEY, CDR2 SVGEGT. The CDR3 loop spans 12 amino acids. The library was built from roughly 400 ng RNA with molecular barcoded adaptors for alpha/delta and beta/gamma chains. TCRdb analysed the reads with MiXCR anew, one entry per CDR3 protein. The data contain some 130,000 distinct CDR3 sequences, over 10% of them singletons. This clonotype was seen repeatedly, ten times or more.

Sequences were obtained from a population of CD138-negative cells sorted from bone marrow. J is TRBJ1-1 and V is TRBV6-2 or TRBV6-3; 7 bases match TRBD1. This receptor was taken from a donor at least 40 years old with multiple myeloma. The CDR3 region has the DNA TGTGCCATCCGCAGGGGGTCGACTGAAGCTTTCTTT. As protein: CAIRRGSTEAFF.